These 22 T cell receptor beta chains were sequenced from one sample in a study of blood T cell repertoires in COVID-19 (dated by TCRdb to the early 2020s). Library preparation was by the immunoSEQ multiplex PCR assay. TCRdb stores this immuneACCESS table with in-frame sequences only. Part of the clones is absent; in the studies checked, under half of the shortfall reflects unresolved V genes, and no reason is known for the rest. A total of 210,000 or so clones appear in this sample, 82% of them only once. Jointly, the top ten make up about an eighth of the sample. The sample was peripheral blood. These receptors originate from a middle-aged woman with acute or convalescent COVID-19.

V is TRBV20-1 and J is TRBJ2-3; TRBD2 is a possible D gene (7 bases). The CDR3 is 16 residues long. V was cut by 3 bases and J by 2 bases, with 18 bases left in between. Germline CDR1 and CDR2: DFQATT and SNEGSKA (reference sequence). As DNA, the CDR3 is TGCAGTGCTAGTGGAGGAGGGGGGGCCGCCACAGATACGCAGTATTTT. It translates to CSASGGGGAATDTQYF.

The rearrangement links TRBV20-1 to TRBJ1-2; D perhaps matches TRBD1 (5 bases). V was pared by 3 bases and J by 1 base, with 12 bases between. The germline gives CDR1 DFQATT, CDR2 SNEGSKA (reference sequence). This CDR3 is 14 amino acids long. CDR3 residues: CSASTGGGNYGYTF. CDR3 nucleotides: TGCAGTGCTAGTACCGGGGGGGGTAACTATGGCTACACCTTC.

The chain joins TRBV18 to TRBJ2-2; maybe TRBD1 (5 bases). This CDR3 is built from 13 residues. Trimming shortened V by 0 bases and J by 7 bases, and 6 bases separated the two germline ends. Germline-derived CDR1 and CDR2 are KGHSH and LQKENI. CDR3 DNA sequence: TGTGCCAGCTCACCACCCAGGGACGGGGAGCTGTTTTTT. This codes for CASSPPRDGELFF.

The rearrangement joins TRBV30 to TRBJ1-6; D gene uncertain. Germline V gene data show CDR1 as GTSNPN and CDR2 as SVGIG (reference sequence). Deletions cut 0 bases from V and 7 bases from J, with 13 bases between. CDR3 length: 15 residues. The chain's CDR3 is CAWSVSRGRNSPLHF. CDR3 in DNA: TGTGCCTGGAGTGTAAGCCGGGGTCGAAATTCACCCCTCCACTTT.

This clone came up a few times. The chain couples TRBV30 to TRBJ1-2; 10 nucleotides match TRBD1. Germline CDR1 and CDR2: GTSNPN and SVGIG (reference sequence). This CDR3 contains 15 residues. The V segment lost 1 base and the J segment 2 bases; nucleotides outside the gene matches: 4. For the CDR3, the DNA is TGTGCCTGGAGTGAGGGGACAGGGGTGAACTATGGCTACACCTTC. Protein: CAWSEGTGVNYGYTF.

V usage is TRBV24-1 and J usage is TRBJ1-1, with unresolved D. CDR1 and CDR2 from the germline V gene are KGHDR and SFDVKD. The V and J ends lost 9 bases and 1 base respectively, with 14 bases between them. The CDR3 contains 14 residues. Written as DNA, the CDR3 is TGTGCCACCGGTTTACCCTCAGGGAACACTGAAGCTTTCTTT. Amino acid sequence: CATGLPSGNTEAFF.

This clone has more than one count but fewer than ten. The chain combines TRBV15 with TRBJ1-6, with D perhaps TRBD1 (6 bases). The CDR3 loop spans 15 amino acids. The germline V gene encodes CDR1 LNHNV and CDR2 YYDKDF (reference sequence). V shed 0 bases and J shed 8 bases, with 11 bases lying between them. CDR3 loop: CATSREAGGHSPLHF. The CDR3 bases are TGTGCCACCAGCAGAGAGGCGGGGGGGCATTCACCCCTCCACTTT.

This chain links TRBV5-4 with TRBJ2-3; TRBD2 aligns across 11 bases. Germline V lookup: CDR1 SGHNT, CDR2 YYREEE (reference sequence). The CDR3 spans 16 residues. V dropped 4 bases and J dropped 3; count of bases not matched to a gene: 7. In nucleotides, the CDR3 is TGTGCCAGCAGCCGGACTAGCGGGCGAAGGACAGATACGCAGTATTTT. Encoded protein: CASSRTSGRRTDTQYF.

J is TRBJ2-3 and V is TRBV15; 9 bases are a match to TRBD1. This CDR3 is built from 16 residues. V dropped 5 bases and J dropped 2; count of bases not matched to a gene: 8. Looked up from germline, CDR1 is LNHNV and CDR2 is YYDKDF (reference sequence). CDR3 sequence reads: CATSSPGQGLTDTQYF. DNA of the CDR3: TGTGCCACCAGCTCCCCGGGACAGGGCCTCACAGATACGCAGTATTTT.

The chain combines TRBV7-9 with TRBJ2-7; tentative D call: TRBD1 (6 bases). The CDR3 length is 14 residues. The germline CDR1 and CDR2 sequences are SEHNR and FQNEAQ (reference sequence). Trimming pared 3 bases from V and 3 bases from J, leaving 12 bases between. The CDR3 DNA reads TGTGCCAGCAGCTTCGACCTGGACAGCTACGAGCAGTACTTC. Its protein product is CASSFDLDSYEQYF. Full variable domain (missing parts from reference TRBV7-9 and TRBJ2-7): DTGVSQNPRHKITKRGQNVTFRCDPISEHNRLYWYRQTLGQGPEFLTYFQNEAQLEKSRLLSDRFSAERPKGSFSTLEIQRTEQGDSAMYLCASSFDLDSYEQYFGPGTRLTVT.

The rearrangement joins TRBV5-1 to TRBJ2-3; D unresolved. V dropped 1 base and J dropped 3 bases, with 15 bases sitting between them. The V gene's germline CDR1 is SGHRS and CDR2 YFSETQ. The CDR3 sequence is 16 residues long. Here the CDR3 DNA reads TGCGCCAGCAGCTTGAGCCTCCCGCCAATGACAGATACGCAGTATTTT. Encoded protein: CASSLSLPPMTDTQYF.

This rearrangement joins TRBV24-1 to TRBJ2-3; TRBD1 is a possible D gene (6 bases). This CDR3 is built from 11 residues. Trimming left V 6 bases short and J 15 bases short, with 15 bases between. Per the germline V gene, CDR1 is KGHDR and CDR2 is SFDVKD. The CDR3 nucleotides read TGTGCCACCAGTAGAGGACAGACCAATTATTTT. Protein: CATSRGQTNYF.

The chain employs TRBV5-6 and TRBJ2-6, with D possibly being TRBD2 (5 bases). Germline-derived CDR1 and CDR2 are SGHDT and YYEEEE. There are 17 residues in the CDR3. Deletions cut 4 bases from V and 2 bases from J, with 16 bases between. CDR3 loop: CASSPVRIATGANVLTF. CDR3 nucleotides: TGTGCCAGCAGCCCGGTTCGTATAGCGACTGGGGCCAACGTCCTGACTTTC.

V is TRBV5-1 and J is TRBJ2-1; TRBD1 aligns across 9 bases. This CDR3 contains 15 residues. Germline assignment: CDR1 SGHRS and CDR2 YFSETQ. The J segment lost 15 bases and the V segment lost 4 bases, leaving 17 bases of the junction unmatched. CDR3 protein: CASSTSGTGYRVPFF. The CDR3 bases are TGCGCCAGCAGCACGTCCGGGACAGGGTATAGGGTACCGTTCTTC.

Regarding this clone: The sample carries other DNA sequences with the same CDR3. The V and J genes are TRBV18 and TRBJ1-4; D is unresolved. V was cut by 1 base and J by 3 bases, with 3 bases left in between. Germline lookup yields CDR1 KGHSH and CDR2 LQKENI. CDR3 length: 13 residues. For the CDR3, the DNA is TGTGCCAGCTCACCACGGCCTAATGAAAAACTGTTTTTT. It is translated as CASSPRPNEKLFF.

The genes are TRBV11-3 and TRBJ2-1, with 7 bases aligning to TRBD2. V dropped 5 bases and J dropped 8; count of bases not matched to a gene: 9. The CDR3 has 14 amino acids. Germline CDR1 and CDR2: SGHNT and YENEEA. This chain's CDR3 is CASSPGLSGDEQFF. Written as DNA, the CDR3 is TGTGCCAGCAGCCCGGGACTATCGGGCGATGAGCAGTTCTTC.

The V and J genes are TRBV19 and TRBJ1-1; TRBD1 matches at 8 bases. The V segment lost 5 bases and the J segment 2 bases; nucleotides outside the gene matches: 13. The CDR3 totals 17 residues. Looked up from germline, CDR1 is LNHDA and CDR2 is SQIVND (reference sequence). CDR3 DNA sequence: TGTGCCAGTAGTGATGAACAGGGGGGTCTTCGCAACACTGAAGCTTTCTTT. It translates to CASSDEQGGLRNTEAFF.

CDR3 coding DNA: TGCGCCAGCGGTGTGAGCACCGGGGAGCTGTTTTTT. As protein: CASGVSTGELFF. This chain uses TRBV10-2 with TRBJ2-2; D is unresolved. The V and J ends lost 8 bases and 4 bases respectively, with 8 bases between them. Germline-derived CDR1 and CDR2 are WSHSY and SAAADI. The CDR3 covers 12 residues.

V gene TRBV10-3 combines with J gene TRBJ1-6; 9 bases fit TRBD1. Germline trimming cut 2 bases from V and 8 bases from J; bases unmatched to any gene: 1. The CDR3 is 14 residues long. Germline CDR1 reads ENHRY; CDR2 reads SYGVKD. DNA for the CDR3: TGTGCCATCAGTGAGGGGACAGGGTATTCACCCCTCCACTTT. This codes for CAISEGTGYSPLHF.

The chain combines TRBV5-4 with TRBJ2-1; D ambiguous. V was trimmed by 6 bases and J by 0 bases, leaving 13 bases between them. Per germline, CDR1 SGHNT and CDR2 YYREEE (reference sequence). The CDR3 contains 15 residues. In DNA, the CDR3 is TGTGCCAGCACCTCAGCGAGAGGCTCCTACAATGAGCAGTTCTTC. Translating it yields CASTSARGSYNEQFF.

This chain connects TRBV4-1 to TRBJ2-7, with unresolved D. V dropped 4 bases and J dropped 4 bases, with 20 bases sitting between them. The CDR3 sequence is 16 residues long. CDR1 and CDR2 (germline): MGHRA, YSYEKL. CDR3 sequence (DNA): TGCGCCAGCAGCCTCCGGAGTGTCGACGCTGTGTACGAGCAGTACTTC. This codes for CASSLRSVDAVYEQYF.

The J gene is TRBJ1-2, the V gene TRBV9; D might be TRBD1 (5 bases). Trimming stripped 1 base from V and 5 bases from J, with 6 bases between. Germline CDR1 is SGDLS and CDR2 is YYNGEE. CDR3 size: 12 residues. The CDR3 region has the DNA TGTGCCAGCAGCGTACAGGGATATGGCTACACCTTC. It yields the protein CASSVQGYGYTF.